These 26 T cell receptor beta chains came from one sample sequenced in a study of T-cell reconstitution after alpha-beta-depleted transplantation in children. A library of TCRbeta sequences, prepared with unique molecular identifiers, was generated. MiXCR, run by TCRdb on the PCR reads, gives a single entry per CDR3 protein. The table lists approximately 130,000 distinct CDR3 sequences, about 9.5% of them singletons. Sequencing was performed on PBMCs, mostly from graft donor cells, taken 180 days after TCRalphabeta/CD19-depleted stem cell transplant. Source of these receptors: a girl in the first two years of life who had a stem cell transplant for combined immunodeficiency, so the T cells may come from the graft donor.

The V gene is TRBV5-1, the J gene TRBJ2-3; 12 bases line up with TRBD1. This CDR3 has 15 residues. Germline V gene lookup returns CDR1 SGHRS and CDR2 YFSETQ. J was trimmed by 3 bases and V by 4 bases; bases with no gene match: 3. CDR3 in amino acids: CASSGTGGETDTQYF. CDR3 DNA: TGCGCCAGCAGCGGGACAGGGGGCGAGACAGATACGCAGTATTTT.

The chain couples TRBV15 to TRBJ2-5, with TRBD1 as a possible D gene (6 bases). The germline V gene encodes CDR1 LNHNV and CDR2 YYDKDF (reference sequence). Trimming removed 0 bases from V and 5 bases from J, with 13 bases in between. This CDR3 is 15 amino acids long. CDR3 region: CATSRDYPRGETQYF. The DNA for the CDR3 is TGTGCCACCAGCAGAGATTACCCTAGGGGGGAGACCCAGTACTTC.

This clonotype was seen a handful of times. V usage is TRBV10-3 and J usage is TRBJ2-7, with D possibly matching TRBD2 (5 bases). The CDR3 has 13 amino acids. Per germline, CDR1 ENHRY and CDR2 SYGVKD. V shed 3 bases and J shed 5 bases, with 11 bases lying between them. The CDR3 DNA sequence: TGTGCCATCAGTGACCCAGGAGGTGACGAGCAGTACTTC. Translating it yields CAISDPGGDEQYF.

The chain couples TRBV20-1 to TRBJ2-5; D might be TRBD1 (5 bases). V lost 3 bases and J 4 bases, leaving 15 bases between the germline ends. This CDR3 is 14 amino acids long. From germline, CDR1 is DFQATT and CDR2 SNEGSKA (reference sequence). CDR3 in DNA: TGCAGTGCTAGGGGGCGGCATGAAGTAGAGACCCAGTACTTC. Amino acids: CSARGRHEVETQYF.

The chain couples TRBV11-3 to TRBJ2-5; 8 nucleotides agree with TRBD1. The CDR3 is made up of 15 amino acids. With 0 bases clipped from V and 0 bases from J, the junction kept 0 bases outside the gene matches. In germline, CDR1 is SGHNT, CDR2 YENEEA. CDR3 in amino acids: CASSLEGQDQETQYF. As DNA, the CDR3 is TGTGCCAGCAGCTTAGAGGGACAGGACCAAGAGACCCAGTACTTC.

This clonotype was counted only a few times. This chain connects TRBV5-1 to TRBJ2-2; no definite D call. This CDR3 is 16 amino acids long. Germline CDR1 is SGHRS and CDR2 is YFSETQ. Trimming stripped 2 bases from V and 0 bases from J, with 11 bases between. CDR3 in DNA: TGCGCCAGCAGCTTATCGCCCACCCCGAACACCGGGGAGCTGTTTTTT. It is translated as CASSLSPTPNTGELFF. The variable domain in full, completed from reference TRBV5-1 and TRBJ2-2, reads KAGVTQTPRYLIKTRGQQVTLSCSPISGHRSVSWYQQTPGQGLQFLFEYFSETQRNKGNFPGRFSGRQFSNSRSEMNVSTLELGDSALYLCASSLSPTPNTGELFFGEGSRLTVL.

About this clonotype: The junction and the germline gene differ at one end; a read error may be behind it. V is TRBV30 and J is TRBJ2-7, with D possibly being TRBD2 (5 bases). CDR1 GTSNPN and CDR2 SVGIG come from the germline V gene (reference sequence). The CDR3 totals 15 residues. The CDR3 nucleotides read TGTGCCTGGGGTGTACCGGGGTCAAGCTCCTACGAGCAGTACTTC. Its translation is CAWGVPGSSSYEQYF.

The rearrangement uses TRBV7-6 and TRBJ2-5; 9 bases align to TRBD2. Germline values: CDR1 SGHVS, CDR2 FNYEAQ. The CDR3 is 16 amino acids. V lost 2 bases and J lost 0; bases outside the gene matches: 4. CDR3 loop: CASSLSAGGYQETQYF. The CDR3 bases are TGTGCCAGCAGCTTATCGGCGGGGGGGTACCAAGAGACCCAGTACTTC.

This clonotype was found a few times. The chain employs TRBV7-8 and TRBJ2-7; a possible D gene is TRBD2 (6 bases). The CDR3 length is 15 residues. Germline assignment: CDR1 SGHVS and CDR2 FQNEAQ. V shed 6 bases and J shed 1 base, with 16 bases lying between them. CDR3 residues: CASSVGGLKSYEQYF. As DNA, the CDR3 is TGTGCCAGCAGTGTGGGGGGACTTAAATCCTACGAGCAGTACTTC.

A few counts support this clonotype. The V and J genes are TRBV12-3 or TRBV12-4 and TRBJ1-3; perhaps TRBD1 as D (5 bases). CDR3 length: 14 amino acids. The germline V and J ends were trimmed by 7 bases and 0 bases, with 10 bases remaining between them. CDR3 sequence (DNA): TGTGCCAGCACGAGGGACTACTCTGGAAACACCATATATTTT. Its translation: CASTRDYSGNTIYF.

The CDR3 loop is CASSQYPGTLEQYF. In nucleotides, the CDR3 is TGCGCCAGCAGCCAGTACCCTGGGACTCTAGAGCAGTACTTC. This chain uses TRBV4-3 with TRBJ2-7; D perhaps matches TRBD2 (6 bases). The CDR3 totals 14 residues. The V end lost 3 bases, the J end lost 7 bases, and 16 bases lay between the germline ends. Germline CDR1 and CDR2: LGHNA and YSLEER.

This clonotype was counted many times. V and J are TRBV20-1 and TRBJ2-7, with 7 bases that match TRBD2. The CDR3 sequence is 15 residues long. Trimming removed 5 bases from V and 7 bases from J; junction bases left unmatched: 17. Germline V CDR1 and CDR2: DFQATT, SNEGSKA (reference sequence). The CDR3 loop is CSAPLGAGPTGEQYF. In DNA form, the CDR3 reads TGCAGTGCTCCCCTCGGAGCGGGACCTACGGGTGAGCAGTACTTC.

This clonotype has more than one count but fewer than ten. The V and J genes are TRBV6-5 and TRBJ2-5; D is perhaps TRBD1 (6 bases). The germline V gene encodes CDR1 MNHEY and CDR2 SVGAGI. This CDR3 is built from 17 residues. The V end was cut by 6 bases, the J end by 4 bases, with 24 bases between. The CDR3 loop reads CASSYITVGGTGETQYF. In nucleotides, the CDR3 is TGTGCCAGCAGCTATATAACCGTAGGGGGTACGGGAGAGACCCAGTACTTC.

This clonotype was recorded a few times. CDR3 loop: CSVEGGRAYEQYF. The CDR3 region has the DNA TGCAGCGTTGAGGGCGGGAGGGCCTACGAGCAGTACTTC. V gene TRBV29-1 combines with J gene TRBJ2-7; 9 positions agree with TRBD2. This CDR3 is built from 13 residues. CDR1 and CDR2 (germline): SQVTM, ANQGSEA. The V and J ends lost 3 bases and 2 bases, in that order; junction bases with no gene match: 2.

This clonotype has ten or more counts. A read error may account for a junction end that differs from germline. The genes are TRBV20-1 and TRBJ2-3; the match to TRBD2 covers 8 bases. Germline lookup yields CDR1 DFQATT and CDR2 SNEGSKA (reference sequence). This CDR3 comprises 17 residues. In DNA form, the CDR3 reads TGCAGTGCTAGACTAGGACTAGCCCTTCGGCGGAGAGATCCGCAGTATTTT. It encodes CSARLGLALRRRDPQYF.

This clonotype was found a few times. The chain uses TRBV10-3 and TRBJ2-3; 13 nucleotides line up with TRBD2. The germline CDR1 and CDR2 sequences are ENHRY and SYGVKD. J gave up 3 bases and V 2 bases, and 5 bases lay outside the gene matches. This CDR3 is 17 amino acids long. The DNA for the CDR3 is TGTGCCATCAGTGAGGGACTAGCGGGAGCACGGACAGATACGCAGTATTTT. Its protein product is CAISEGLAGARTDTQYF.

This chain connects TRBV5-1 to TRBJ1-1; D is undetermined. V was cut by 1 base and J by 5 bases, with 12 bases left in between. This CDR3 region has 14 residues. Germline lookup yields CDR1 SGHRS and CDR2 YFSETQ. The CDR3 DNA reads TGCGCCAGCAGCTTGACGGGGTTAATGACTGAAGCTTTCTTT. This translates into CASSLTGLMTEAFF. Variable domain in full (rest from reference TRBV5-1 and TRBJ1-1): KAGVTQTPRYLIKTRGQQVTLSCSPISGHRSVSWYQQTPGQGLQFLFEYFSETQRNKGNFPGRFSGRQFSNSRSEMNVSTLELGDSALYLCASSLTGLMTEAFFGQGTRLTVV.

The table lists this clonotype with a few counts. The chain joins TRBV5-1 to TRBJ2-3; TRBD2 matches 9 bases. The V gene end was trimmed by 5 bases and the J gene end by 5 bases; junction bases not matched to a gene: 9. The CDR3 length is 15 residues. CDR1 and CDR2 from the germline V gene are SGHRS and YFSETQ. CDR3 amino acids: CASRLGLASRDTQYF. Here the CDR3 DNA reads TGCGCCAGCAGACTCGGACTAGCGTCCCGAGATACGCAGTATTTT.

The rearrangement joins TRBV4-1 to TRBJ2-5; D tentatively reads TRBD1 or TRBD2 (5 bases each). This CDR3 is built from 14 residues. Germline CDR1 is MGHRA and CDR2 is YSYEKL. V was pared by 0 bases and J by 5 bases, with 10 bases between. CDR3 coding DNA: TGCGCCAGCAGCCAAGAACGGGGCCAGGAGACCCAGTACTTC. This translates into CASSQERGQETQYF.

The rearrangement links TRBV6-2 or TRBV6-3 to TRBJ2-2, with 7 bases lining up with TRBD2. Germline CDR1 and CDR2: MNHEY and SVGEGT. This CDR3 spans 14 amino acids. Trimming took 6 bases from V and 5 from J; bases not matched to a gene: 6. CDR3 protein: CASRPSGGTGELFF. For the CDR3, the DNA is TGTGCCAGCAGACCCTCCGGGGGGACCGGGGAGCTGTTTTTT.

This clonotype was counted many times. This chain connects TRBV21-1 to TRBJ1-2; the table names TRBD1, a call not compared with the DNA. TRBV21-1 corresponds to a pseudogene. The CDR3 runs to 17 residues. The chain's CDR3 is CASSKKGAGCDRYGYTF. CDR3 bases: TGTGCCAGCAGCAAGAAGGGGGCAGGCTGTGATAGGTATGGCTACACCTTC.

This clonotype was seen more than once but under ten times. CDR3 sequence: CAIRTSGGDTGELFF. The CDR3 coding sequence is TGTGCCATCAGGACTAGCGGGGGGGACACCGGGGAGCTGTTTTTT. The genes are TRBV10-3 and TRBJ2-2; 14 nucleotides agree with TRBD2. Germline lookup yields CDR1 ENHRY and CDR2 SYGVKD. Unmatched junction bases numbered 0, after V lost 6 bases and J lost 3 bases. CDR3 length equals 15 residues.

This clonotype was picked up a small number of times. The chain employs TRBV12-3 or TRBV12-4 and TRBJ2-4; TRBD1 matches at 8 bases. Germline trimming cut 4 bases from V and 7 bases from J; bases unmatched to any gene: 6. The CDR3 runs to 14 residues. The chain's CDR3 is CASSWTGQGNIQYF. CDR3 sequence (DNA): TGTGCCAGCAGTTGGACAGGACAGGGTAACATTCAGTACTTC.

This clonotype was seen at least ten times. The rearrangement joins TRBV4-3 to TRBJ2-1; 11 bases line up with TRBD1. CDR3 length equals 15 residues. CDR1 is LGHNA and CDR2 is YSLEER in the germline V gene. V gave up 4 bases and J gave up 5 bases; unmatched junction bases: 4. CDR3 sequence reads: CASSLGTGGNNEQFF. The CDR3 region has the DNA TGCGCCAGCAGCCTCGGGACAGGGGGGAACAATGAGCAGTTCTTC.

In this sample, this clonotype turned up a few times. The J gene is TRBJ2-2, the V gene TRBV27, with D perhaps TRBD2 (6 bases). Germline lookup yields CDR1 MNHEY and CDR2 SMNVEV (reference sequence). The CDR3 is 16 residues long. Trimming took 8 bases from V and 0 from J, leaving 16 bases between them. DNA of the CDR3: TGTGCCAGCTTTGGAGCGGGTCATTCGAACACCGGGGAGCTGTTTTTT. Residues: CASFGAGHSNTGELFF.

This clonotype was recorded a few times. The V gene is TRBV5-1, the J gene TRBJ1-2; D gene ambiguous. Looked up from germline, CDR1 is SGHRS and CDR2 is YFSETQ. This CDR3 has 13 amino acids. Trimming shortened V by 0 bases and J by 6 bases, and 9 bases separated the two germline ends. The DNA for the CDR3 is TGCGCCAGCAGCTTGGAGGACCGAGATGGCTACACCTTC. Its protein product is CASSLEDRDGYTF.